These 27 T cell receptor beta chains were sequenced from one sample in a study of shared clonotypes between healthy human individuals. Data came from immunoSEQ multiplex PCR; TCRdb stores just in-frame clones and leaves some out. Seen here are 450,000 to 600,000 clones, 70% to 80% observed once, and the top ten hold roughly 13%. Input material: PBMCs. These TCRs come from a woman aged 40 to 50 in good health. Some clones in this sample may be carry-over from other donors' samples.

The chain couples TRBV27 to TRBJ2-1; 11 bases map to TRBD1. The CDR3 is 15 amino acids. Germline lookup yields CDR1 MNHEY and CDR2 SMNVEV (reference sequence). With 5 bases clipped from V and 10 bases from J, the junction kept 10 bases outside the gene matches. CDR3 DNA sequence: TGTGCCAGCAGTATGTCCGGGACAGGGGGAGGCGAGCAGTTCTTC. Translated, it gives CASSMSGTGGGEQFF.

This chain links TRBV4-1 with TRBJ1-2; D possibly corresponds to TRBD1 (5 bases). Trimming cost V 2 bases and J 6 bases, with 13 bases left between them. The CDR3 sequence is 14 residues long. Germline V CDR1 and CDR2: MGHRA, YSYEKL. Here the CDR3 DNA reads TGCGCCAGCAGCCAAAGAAACGGGGGAAATGGCTACACCTTC. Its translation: CASSQRNGGNGYTF.

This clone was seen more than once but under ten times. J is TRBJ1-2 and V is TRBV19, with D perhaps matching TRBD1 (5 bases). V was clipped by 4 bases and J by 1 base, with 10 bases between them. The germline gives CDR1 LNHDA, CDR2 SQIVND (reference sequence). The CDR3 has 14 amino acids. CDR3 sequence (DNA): TGTGCCAGTAGTAGCGGGACGGATAACTATGGCTACACCTTC. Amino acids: CASSSGTDNYGYTF.

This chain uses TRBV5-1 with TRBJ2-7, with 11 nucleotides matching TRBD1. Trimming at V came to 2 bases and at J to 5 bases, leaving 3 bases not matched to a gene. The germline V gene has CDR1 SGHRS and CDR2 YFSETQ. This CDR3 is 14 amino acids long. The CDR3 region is CASSLRTGGNEQYF. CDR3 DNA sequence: TGCGCCAGCAGCTTAAGGACAGGGGGCAACGAGCAGTACTTC.

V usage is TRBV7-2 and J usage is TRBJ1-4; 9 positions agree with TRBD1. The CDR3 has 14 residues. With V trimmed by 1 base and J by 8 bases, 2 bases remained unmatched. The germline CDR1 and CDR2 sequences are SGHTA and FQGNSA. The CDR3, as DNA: TGTGCCAGCAGCTTAGACAGGGGGCAGGAAAAACTGTTTTTT. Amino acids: CASSLDRGQEKLFF. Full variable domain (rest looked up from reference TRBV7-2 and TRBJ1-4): GAGVSQSPSNKVTEKGKDVELRCDPISGHTALYWYRQSLGQGLEFLIYFQGNSAPDKSGLPSDRFSAERTGGSVSTLTIQRTQQEDSAVYLCASSLDRGQEKLFFGSGTQLSVL.

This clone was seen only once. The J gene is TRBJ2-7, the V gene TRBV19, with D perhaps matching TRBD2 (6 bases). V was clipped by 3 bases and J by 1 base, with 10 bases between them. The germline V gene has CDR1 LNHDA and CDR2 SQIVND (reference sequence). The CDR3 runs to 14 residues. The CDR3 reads CASSMTRSSYEQYF. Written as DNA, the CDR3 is TGTGCCAGTAGTATGACTAGGAGTTCCTACGAGCAGTACTTC. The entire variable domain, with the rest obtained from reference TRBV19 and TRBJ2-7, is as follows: DGGITQSPKYLFRKEGQNVTLSCEQNLNHDAMYWYRQDPGQGLRLIYYSQIVNDFQKGDIAEGYSVSREKKESFPLTVTSAQKNPTAFYLCASSMTRSSYEQYFGPGTRLTVT.

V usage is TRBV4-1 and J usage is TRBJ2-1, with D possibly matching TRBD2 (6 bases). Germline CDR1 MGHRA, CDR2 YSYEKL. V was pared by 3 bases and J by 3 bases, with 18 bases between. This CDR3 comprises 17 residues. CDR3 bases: TGCGCCAGCAGCCACCATTTAATAGCGGCCCTCTACAATGAGCAGTTCTTC. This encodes CASSHHLIAALYNEQFF.

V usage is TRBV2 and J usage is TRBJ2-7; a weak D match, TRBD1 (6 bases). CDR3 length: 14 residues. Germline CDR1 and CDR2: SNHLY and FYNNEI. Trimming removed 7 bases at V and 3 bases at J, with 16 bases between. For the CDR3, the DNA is TGTGCCAGCATTAACCGGGACACACACTACGAGCAGTACTTC. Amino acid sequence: CASINRDTHYEQYF.

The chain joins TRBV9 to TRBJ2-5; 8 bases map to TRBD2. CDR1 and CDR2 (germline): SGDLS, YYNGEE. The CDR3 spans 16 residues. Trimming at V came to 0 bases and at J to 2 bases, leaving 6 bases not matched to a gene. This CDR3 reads CASSVAERERQETQYF. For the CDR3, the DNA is TGTGCCAGCAGCGTAGCAGAGCGGGAGAGGCAAGAGACCCAGTACTTC.

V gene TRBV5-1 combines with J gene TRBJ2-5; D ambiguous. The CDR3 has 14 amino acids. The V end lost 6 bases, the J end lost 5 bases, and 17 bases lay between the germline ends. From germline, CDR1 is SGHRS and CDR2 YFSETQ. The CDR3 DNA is TGCGCCAGCAAGGAAGGTTTTGAGGTGGAGACCCAGTACTTC. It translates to CASKEGFEVETQYF. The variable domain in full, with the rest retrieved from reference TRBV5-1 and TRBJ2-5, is KAGVTQTPRYLIKTRGQQVTLSCSPISGHRSVSWYQQTPGQGLQFLFEYFSETQRNKGNFPGRFSGRQFSNSRSEMNVSTLELGDSALYLCASKEGFEVETQYFGPGTRLLVL.

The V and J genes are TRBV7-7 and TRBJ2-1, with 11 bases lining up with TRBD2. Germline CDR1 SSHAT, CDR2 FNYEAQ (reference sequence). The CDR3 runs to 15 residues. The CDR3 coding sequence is TGTGCTAGCGTGCGCCTAGCGGGAGGAAACAATGAGCAGTTCTTC. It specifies CASVRLAGGNNEQFF. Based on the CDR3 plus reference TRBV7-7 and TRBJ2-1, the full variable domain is GAGVSQSPRYKVTKRGQDVTLRCDPISSHATLYWYQQALGQGPEFLTYFNYEAQPDKSGLPSDRFSAERPEGSISTLTIQRTEQRDSAMYRCASVRLAGGNNEQFFGPGTRLTVL.

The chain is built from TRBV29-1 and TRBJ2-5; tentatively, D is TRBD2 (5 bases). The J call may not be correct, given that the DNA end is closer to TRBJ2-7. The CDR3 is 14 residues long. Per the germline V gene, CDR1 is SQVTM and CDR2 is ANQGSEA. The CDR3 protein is CSVEASGLASEQYF. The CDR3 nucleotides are TGCAGCGTTGAAGCGTCGGGGTTGGCCTCCGAGCAGTACTTC.

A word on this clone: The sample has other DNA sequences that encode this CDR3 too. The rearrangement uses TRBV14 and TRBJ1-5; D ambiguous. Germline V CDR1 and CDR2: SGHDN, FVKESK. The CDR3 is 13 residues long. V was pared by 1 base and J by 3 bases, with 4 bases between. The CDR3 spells CASSQGTNQPQHF. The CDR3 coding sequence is TGTGCCAGCAGCCAAGGGACCAATCAGCCCCAGCATTTT.

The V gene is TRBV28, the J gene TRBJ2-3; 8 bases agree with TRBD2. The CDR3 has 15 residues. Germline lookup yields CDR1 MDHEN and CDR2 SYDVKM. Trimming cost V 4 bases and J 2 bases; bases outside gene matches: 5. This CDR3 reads CASSSLAGPTDTQYF. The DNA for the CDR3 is TGTGCCAGCAGTTCCTTAGCGGGACCCACAGATACGCAGTATTTT.

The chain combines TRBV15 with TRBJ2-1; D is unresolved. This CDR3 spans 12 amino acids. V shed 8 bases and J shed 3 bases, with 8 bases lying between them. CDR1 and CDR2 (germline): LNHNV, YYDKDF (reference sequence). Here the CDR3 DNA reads TGTGCCACCGCCGCCGGCTACAATGAGCAGTTCTTC. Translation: CATAAGYNEQFF.

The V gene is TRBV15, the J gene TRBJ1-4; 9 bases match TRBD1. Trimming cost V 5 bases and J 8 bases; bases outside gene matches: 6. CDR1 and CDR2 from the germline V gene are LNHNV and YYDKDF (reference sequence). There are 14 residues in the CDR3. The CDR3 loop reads CATSWGQGVEKLFF. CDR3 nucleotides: TGTGCCACCAGCTGGGGACAGGGAGTCGAAAAACTGTTTTTT.

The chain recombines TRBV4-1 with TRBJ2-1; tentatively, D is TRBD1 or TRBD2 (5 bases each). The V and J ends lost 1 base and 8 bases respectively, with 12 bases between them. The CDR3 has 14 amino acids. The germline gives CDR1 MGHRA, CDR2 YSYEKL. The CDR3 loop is CASSQGVGRYEQFF. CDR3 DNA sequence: TGCGCCAGCAGCCAAGGGGTGGGACGCTATGAGCAGTTCTTC.

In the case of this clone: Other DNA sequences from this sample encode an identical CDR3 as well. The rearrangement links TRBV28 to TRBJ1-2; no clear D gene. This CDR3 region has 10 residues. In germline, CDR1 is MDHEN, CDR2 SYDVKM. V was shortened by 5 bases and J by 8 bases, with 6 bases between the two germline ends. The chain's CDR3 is CASSRRGYTF. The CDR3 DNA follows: TGTGCCAGCAGTCGCCGGGGCTACACCTTC.

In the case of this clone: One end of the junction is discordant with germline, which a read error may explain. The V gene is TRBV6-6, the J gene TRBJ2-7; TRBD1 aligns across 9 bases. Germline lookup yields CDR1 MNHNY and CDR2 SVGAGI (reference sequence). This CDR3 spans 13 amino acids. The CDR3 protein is CASSGTGPRGGIF. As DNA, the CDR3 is TGTGCCAGCAGTGGGACAGGGCCGCGCGGGGGAATTTTC.

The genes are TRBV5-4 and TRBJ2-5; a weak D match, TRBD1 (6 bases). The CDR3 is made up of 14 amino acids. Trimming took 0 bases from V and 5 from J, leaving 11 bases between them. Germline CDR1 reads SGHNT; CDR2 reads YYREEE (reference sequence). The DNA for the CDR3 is TGTGCCAGCAGCTTGGGAGGGCAGGGGGAGACCCAGTACTTC. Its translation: CASSLGGQGETQYF.

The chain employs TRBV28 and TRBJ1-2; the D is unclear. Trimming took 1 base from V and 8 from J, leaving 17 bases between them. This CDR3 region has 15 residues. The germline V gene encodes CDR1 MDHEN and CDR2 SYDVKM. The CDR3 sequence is CASSLSDRDLRGYTF. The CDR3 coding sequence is TGTGCCAGCAGTTTATCGGACCGCGACCTTAGGGGCTACACCTTC.

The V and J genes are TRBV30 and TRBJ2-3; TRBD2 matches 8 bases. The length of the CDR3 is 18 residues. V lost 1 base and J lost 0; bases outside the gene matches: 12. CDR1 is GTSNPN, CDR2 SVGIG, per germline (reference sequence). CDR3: CAWSAPRGLVGSTDTQYF. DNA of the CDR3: TGTGCCTGGAGTGCCCCCCGGGGACTAGTTGGTAGCACAGATACGCAGTATTTT.

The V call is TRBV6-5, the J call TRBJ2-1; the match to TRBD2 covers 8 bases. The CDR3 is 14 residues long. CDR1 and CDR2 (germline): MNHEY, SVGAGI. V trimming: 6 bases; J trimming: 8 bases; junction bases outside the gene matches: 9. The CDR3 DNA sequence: TGTGCCAGCAGCCACCGGACTAGCATGGATGAGCAGTTCTTC. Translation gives CASSHRTSMDEQFF.

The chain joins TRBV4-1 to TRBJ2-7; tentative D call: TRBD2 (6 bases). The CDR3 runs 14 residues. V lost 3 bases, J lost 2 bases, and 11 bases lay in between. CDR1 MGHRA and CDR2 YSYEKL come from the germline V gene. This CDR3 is CASSHPTSPYEQYF. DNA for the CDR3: TGCGCCAGCAGCCACCCAACTAGCCCCTACGAGCAGTACTTC.

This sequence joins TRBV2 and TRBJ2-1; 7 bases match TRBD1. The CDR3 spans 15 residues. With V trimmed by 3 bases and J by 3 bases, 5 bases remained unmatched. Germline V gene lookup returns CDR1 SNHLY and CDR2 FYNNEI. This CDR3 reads CASSERTGYYNEQFF. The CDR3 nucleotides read TGTGCCAGCAGTGAGAGGACAGGTTACTACAATGAGCAGTTCTTC. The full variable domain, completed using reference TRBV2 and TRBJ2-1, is EPEVTQTPSHQVTQMGQEVILRCVPISNHLYFYWYRQILGQKVEFLVSFYNNEISEKSEIFDDQFSVERPDGSNFTLKIRSTKLEDSAMYFCASSERTGYYNEQFFGPGTRLTVL.

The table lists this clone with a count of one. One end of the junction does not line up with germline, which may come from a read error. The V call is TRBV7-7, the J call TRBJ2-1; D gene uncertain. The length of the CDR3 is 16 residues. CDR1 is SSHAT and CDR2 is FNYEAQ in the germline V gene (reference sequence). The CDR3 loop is CASSLAPGPTENEQFF. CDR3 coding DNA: TGTGCTAGCAGCTTAGCACCGGGCCCTACGGAGAATGAGCAGTTCTTC. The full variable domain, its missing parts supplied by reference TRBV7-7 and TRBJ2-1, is GAGVSQSPRYKVTKRGQDVTLRCDPISSHATLYWYQQALGQGPEFLTYFNYEAQPDKSGLPSDRFSAERPEGSISTLTIQRTEQRDSAMYRCASSLAPGPTENEQFFGPGTRLTVL.

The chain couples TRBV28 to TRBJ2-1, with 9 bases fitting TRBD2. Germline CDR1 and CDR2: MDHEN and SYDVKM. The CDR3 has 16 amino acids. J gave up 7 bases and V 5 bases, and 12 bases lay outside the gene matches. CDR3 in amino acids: CASSDAGTSIQNEQFF. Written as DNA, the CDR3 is TGTGCCAGCAGTGACGCCGGGACTAGCATCCAGAATGAGCAGTTCTTC. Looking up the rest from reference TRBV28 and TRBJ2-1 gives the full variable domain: DVKVTQSSRYLVKRTGEKVFLECVQDMDHENMFWYRQDPGLGLRLIYFSYDVKMKEKGDIPEGYSVSREKKERFSLILESASTNQTSMYLCASSDAGTSIQNEQFFGPGTRLTVL.